The 24 T cell receptor beta chains listed next were all sequenced from one sample in a study of spatial heterogeneity in lung cancer. TCRdb reanalysed the 5' RACE reads using MiXCR and keeps one entry per CDR3 protein. Among just over 75,000 distinct CDR3 sequences listed, approximately 8.1% were seen once. Documented time point: sample taken at primary tumor resection. The sequencing used PBMCs, collected at surgery. The source is a male donor with early-stage non-small cell lung cancer.

In this sample, this clonotype turned up many times. V gene TRBV5-1 combines with J gene TRBJ2-2, with 9 bases that match TRBD2. Looked up from germline, CDR1 is SGHRS and CDR2 is YFSETQ. The J segment lost 6 bases and the V segment lost 3 bases, leaving 3 bases of the junction unmatched. The CDR3 extends over 14 amino acids. This CDR3 reads CASSSGLAAGELFF. CDR3 bases: TGCGCCAGCAGCTCGGGACTAGCCGCCGGGGAGCTGTTTTTT.

This clonotype was detected many times. The chain has TRBV9 and TRBJ2-7; 9 nucleotides line up with TRBD1. The CDR3 consists of 14 residues. V was clipped by 4 bases and J by 5 bases; unmatched bases: 7. Germline CDR1 and CDR2: SGDLS and YYNGEE. DNA for the CDR3: TGTGCCAGCAGCCCCTGGGACAGGGCCCACGAGCAGTACTTC. It codes for CASSPWDRAHEQYF.

This clonotype has at least ten counts. The chain recombines TRBV28 with TRBJ1-5; no clear D. The CDR3 length is 13 residues. Trimming took off 6 bases at V and 9 bases at J, with 15 bases between the two ends. Germline-derived CDR1 and CDR2 are MDHEN and SYDVKM. Here the CDR3 reads CASRNRGPWPQHF. Written as DNA, the CDR3 is TGTGCCAGCAGAAACAGAGGTCCATGGCCCCAGCATTTT.

This clonotype occurred many times. This rearrangement joins TRBV5-1 to TRBJ2-2, with a possible D match to TRBD1 (6 bases). The CDR3 is 14 amino acids. Trimming shortened V by 5 bases and J by 2 bases, and 10 bases separated the two germline ends. The V gene's germline CDR1 is SGHRS and CDR2 YFSETQ. DNA for the CDR3: TGCGCCAGCAGGGACAGAACTAACACCGGGGAGCTGTTTTTT. Residues: CASRDRTNTGELFF. Using reference TRBV5-1 and TRBJ2-2 for the parts outside the CDR3, the full variable domain is KAGVTQTPRYLIKTRGQQVTLSCSPISGHRSVSWYQQTPGQGLQFLFEYFSETQRNKGNFPGRFSGRQFSNSRSEMNVSTLELGDSALYLCASRDRTNTGELFFGEGSRLTVL.

The chain uses TRBV12-3 or TRBV12-4 and TRBJ2-1; possible D gene TRBD2, 6 bases. V lost 6 bases and J lost 4, with 16 bases in between. CDR3 length: 15 amino acids. The DNA of the CDR3 is TGTGCCAGCAGGATCCCCGGGAGAAGGTACAATGAGCAGTTCTTC. Translating it yields CASRIPGRRYNEQFF.

This chain connects TRBV6-5 to TRBJ2-7; 10 bases line up with TRBD1. Germline CDR1 MNHEY, CDR2 SVGAGI. The trim removed 0 bases at V and 4 bases at J, leaving 6 bases unmatched. CDR3 length equals 16 residues. The CDR3 is CASSYSGTGVAYEQYF. In nucleotides, the CDR3 is TGTGCCAGCAGTTACTCCGGGACAGGGGTTGCTTACGAGCAGTACTTC.

DNA of the CDR3: TGTGCCAGCATCCTCGGGGGACAGGGCGGCCAGCCCCAGCATTTT. It translates to CASILGGQGGQPQHF. This chain links TRBV6-1 with TRBJ1-5; 9 bases fit TRBD1. Germline CDR1 and CDR2: MNHNS and SASEGT. The CDR3 loop spans 15 amino acids. Germline trimming cut 7 bases from V and 7 bases from J; bases unmatched to any gene: 11.

There are many counts of this clonotype. The chain uses TRBV7-8 and TRBJ1-1, with 11 nucleotides matching TRBD1. Germline trimming cut 3 bases from V and 6 bases from J; bases unmatched to any gene: 6. There are 15 residues in the CDR3. Germline lookup yields CDR1 SGHVS and CDR2 FQNEAQ. Written as DNA, the CDR3 is TGTGCCAGCAGCTTGTTCGGACAGGGGGCAGCTGAAGCTTTCTTT. This translates into CASSLFGQGAAEAFF.

In its sample, this clonotype was seen a few times. The chain couples TRBV19 to TRBJ2-3; 12 bases align to TRBD2. The CDR3 is made up of 16 amino acids. Trimming cost V 7 bases and J 4 bases; bases outside gene matches: 9. CDR1 LNHDA and CDR2 SQIVND come from the germline V gene (reference sequence). The CDR3 nucleotides are TGTGCCAGTACTTCTAGCGGGAGGGCCGAGGCAGATACGCAGTATTTT. Its protein is CASTSSGRAEADTQYF. The entire variable domain, with the rest obtained from reference TRBV19 and TRBJ2-3, is as follows: DGGITQSPKYLFRKEGQNVTLSCEQNLNHDAMYWYRQDPGQGLRLIYYSQIVNDFQKGDIAEGYSVSREKKESFPLTVTSAQKNPTAFYLCASTSSGRAEADTQYFGPGTRLTVL.

Many counts were recorded for this clonotype. V is TRBV20-1 and J is TRBJ1-2, with D maybe TRBD1 (5 bases). The CDR3 sequence is 14 residues long. Deletions cut 6 bases from V and 0 bases from J, with 14 bases between. CDR1 DFQATT and CDR2 SNEGSKA come from the germline V gene (reference sequence). As DNA, the CDR3 is TGCAGTGCCCCTAACACAGGAGCTAACTATGGCTACACCTTC. It is translated as CSAPNTGANYGYTF.

Only a few counts were recorded for this clonotype. The chain couples TRBV7-9 to TRBJ2-1, with no clear D. Per germline, CDR1 SEHNR and CDR2 FQNEAQ (reference sequence). V shed 4 bases and J shed 3 bases, with 16 bases lying between them. The CDR3 spans 16 residues. CDR3 DNA: TGTGCCAGCAGCTCCCCGGAGTACAGAAACTACAATGAGCAGTTCTTC. This encodes CASSSPEYRNYNEQFF.

V gene TRBV18 combines with J gene TRBJ2-3, with 7 bases matching TRBD1. Germline V gives CDR1 KGHSH, CDR2 LQKENI. There are 14 residues in the CDR3. Trimming cost V 5 bases and J 4 bases; bases outside gene matches: 6. CDR3 nucleotide sequence: TGTGCCAGCTCATCAACAGGGGCGGCAGATACGCAGTATTTT. Translation: CASSSTGAADTQYF.

This clonotype was detected ten times or more. This sequence joins TRBV20-1 and TRBJ2-7, with D perhaps TRBD1 or TRBD2 (6 bases each). Per germline, CDR1 DFQATT and CDR2 SNEGSKA (reference sequence). The CDR3 runs 12 residues. Between the trimmed V and J ends, which lost 7 bases and 7 bases, there was a span of 17 bases. The CDR3: CSVGGQAGEQYF. For the CDR3, the DNA is TGCAGTGTTGGGGGGCAGGCAGGAGAGCAGTACTTC.

In this sample, this clonotype turned up a few times. V and J are TRBV5-1 and TRBJ1-1; D is undetermined. Germline lookup yields CDR1 SGHRS and CDR2 YFSETQ. The V and J ends lost 0 bases and 5 bases respectively, with 8 bases between them. The CDR3 runs 13 residues. CDR3 DNA sequence: TGCGCCAGCAGCTTGGCCGGGAGGACTGAAGCTTTCTTT. Its protein product is CASSLAGRTEAFF.

The genes are TRBV7-2 and TRBJ2-3, with 8 nucleotides matching TRBD1. The CDR3 contains 18 residues. CDR1 SGHTA and CDR2 FQGNSA come from the germline V gene. The junction had 14 bases not matched to a gene; V was cut back by 1 base and J by 5 bases. The CDR3 loop is CASSLGPSRDRYQDTQYF. The CDR3 DNA sequence: TGTGCCAGCAGCTTAGGGCCTTCACGGGACAGGTATCAAGATACGCAGTATTTT. The variable domain in full, completed from reference TRBV7-2 and TRBJ2-3, reads GAGVSQSPSNKVTEKGKDVELRCDPISGHTALYWYRQSLGQGLEFLIYFQGNSAPDKSGLPSDRFSAERTGGSVSTLTIQRTQQEDSAVYLCASSLGPSRDRYQDTQYFGPGTRLTVL.

This clonotype came up many times. This chain links TRBV16 with TRBJ1-1; 7 bases line up with TRBD1. V lost 4 bases to trimming and J lost 7 bases; unmatched junction nucleotides: 6. CDR1 and CDR2 from the germline V gene are KGHSY and FQNENV. The CDR3 sequence is 13 residues long. The CDR3 sequence is CASSPWTGLEAFF. CDR3 in DNA: TGTGCCAGCAGCCCTTGGACAGGTCTTGAAGCTTTCTTT.

This chain connects TRBV6-5 to TRBJ2-1; the D is unclear. The germline gives CDR1 MNHEY, CDR2 SVGAGI. Trimming stripped 6 bases from V and 0 bases from J, with 9 bases between. CDR3 length: 14 amino acids. The CDR3 sequence is CASRIQSSYNEQFF. Written as DNA, the CDR3 is TGTGCCAGCAGGATTCAGAGCTCCTACAATGAGCAGTTCTTC.

The chain has TRBV29-1 and TRBJ1-4; D unresolved. Germline V CDR1 and CDR2: SQVTM, ANQGSEA. The CDR3 totals 13 residues. With 5 bases removed from V and 4 bases from J, the gap between germline ends came to 11 bases. CDR3 region: CSVCADFNEKLFF. CDR3 DNA sequence: TGCAGCGTTTGCGCCGACTTTAATGAAAAACTGTTTTTT.

The chain employs TRBV11-1 and TRBJ2-3; D uncertain. The CDR3 has 15 amino acids. The ends were cut back, 4 bases at V and 5 bases at J, with 16 bases in the middle. Germline lookup yields CDR1 SGHAT and CDR2 FQDESV (reference sequence). CDR3 DNA sequence: TGTGCCAGCAGCTATAATGCCCTGACTCAAGATACGCAGTATTTT. Its protein is CASSYNALTQDTQYF.

A few counts support this clonotype. The rearrangement uses TRBV5-4 and TRBJ2-3; no clear D gene. V lost 0 bases to trimming and J lost 2 bases, with 7 bases between them. Germline CDR1 reads SGHNT; CDR2 reads YYREEE (reference sequence). The CDR3 spans 14 residues. CDR3 sequence: CASSLADNTDTQYF. In DNA form, the CDR3 reads TGTGCCAGCAGCTTGGCGGATAACACAGATACGCAGTATTTT.

This clonotype was observed many times. The chain carries TRBV7-2 and TRBJ2-7; 7 positions agree with TRBD2. Germline CDR1 reads SGHTA; CDR2 reads FQGNSA. Trimming cost V 1 base and J 6 bases; bases outside gene matches: 3. The CDR3 sequence is 13 residues long. The CDR3, as DNA: TGTGCCAGCAGCTTAGTGGCGGGAGCCGAGCAGTACTTC. Protein product: CASSLVAGAEQYF.

V and J are TRBV27 and TRBJ1-1; tentatively, D is TRBD1 (6 bases). The CDR3 sequence is 16 residues long. Trimming stripped 3 bases from V and 4 bases from J, with 18 bases between. Germline V gene sequence: CDR1 MNHEY, CDR2 SMNVEV (reference sequence). The CDR3 DNA reads as TGTGCCAGCAGTTTGCAGGGGCACTTCGCGGGCACTGAAGCTTTCTTT. Translating it yields CASSLQGHFAGTEAFF.

There are a few counts of this clonotype. V usage is TRBV5-1 and J usage is TRBJ2-2; 9 bases align to TRBD1. This CDR3 region has 19 residues. In germline, CDR1 is SGHRS, CDR2 YFSETQ. The V gene end was trimmed by 7 bases and the J gene end by 0 bases; junction bases not matched to a gene: 16. The CDR3 DNA is TGCGCCAGCTCGAAGGGACAGGGTTCCCTCGGGTCGAACACCGGGGAGCTGTTTTTT. Translation gives CASSKGQGSLGSNTGELFF.

The V and J genes are TRBV12-3 or TRBV12-4 and TRBJ1-1, with unresolved D. The germline V and J ends were trimmed by 5 bases and 7 bases, with 14 bases remaining between them. The CDR3 sequence is 13 residues long. CDR3 bases: TGTGCCAGCAGTCTCAACATCGCCTTTGAAGCTTTCTTT. Protein: CASSLNIAFEAFF.